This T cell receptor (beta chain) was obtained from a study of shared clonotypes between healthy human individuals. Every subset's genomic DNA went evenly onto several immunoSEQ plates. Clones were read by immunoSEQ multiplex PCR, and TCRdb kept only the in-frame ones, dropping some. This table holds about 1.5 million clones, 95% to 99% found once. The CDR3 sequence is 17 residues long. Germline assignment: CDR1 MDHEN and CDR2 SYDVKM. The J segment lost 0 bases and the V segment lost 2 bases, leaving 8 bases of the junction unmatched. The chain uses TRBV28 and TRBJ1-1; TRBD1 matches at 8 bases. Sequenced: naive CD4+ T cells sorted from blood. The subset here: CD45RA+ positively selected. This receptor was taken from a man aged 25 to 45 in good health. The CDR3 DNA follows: TGTGCCAGCAGTTTACCACAGGGGGGAAGGATGAACACTGAAGCTTTCTTT. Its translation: CASSLPQGGRMNTEAFF.